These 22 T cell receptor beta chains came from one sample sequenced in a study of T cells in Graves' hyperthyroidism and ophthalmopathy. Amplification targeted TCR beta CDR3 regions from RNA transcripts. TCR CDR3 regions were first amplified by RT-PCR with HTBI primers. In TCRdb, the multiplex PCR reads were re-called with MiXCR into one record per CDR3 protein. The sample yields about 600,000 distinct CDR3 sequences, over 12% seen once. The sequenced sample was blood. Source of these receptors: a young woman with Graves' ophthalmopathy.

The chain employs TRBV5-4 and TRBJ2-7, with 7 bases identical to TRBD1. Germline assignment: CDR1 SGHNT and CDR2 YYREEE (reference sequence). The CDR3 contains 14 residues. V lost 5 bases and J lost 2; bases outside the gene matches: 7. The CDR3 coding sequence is TGTGCCAGCAGGAGACAGGGTGCGGCCTACGAGCAGTACTTC. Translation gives CASRRQGAAYEQYF.

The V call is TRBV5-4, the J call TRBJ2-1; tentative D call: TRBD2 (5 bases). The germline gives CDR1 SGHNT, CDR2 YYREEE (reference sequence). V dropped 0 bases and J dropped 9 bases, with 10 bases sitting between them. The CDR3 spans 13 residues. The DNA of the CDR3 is TGTGCCAGCAGCTTGGTGGGAGACGGTGAGCAGTTCTTC. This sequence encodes CASSLVGDGEQFF.

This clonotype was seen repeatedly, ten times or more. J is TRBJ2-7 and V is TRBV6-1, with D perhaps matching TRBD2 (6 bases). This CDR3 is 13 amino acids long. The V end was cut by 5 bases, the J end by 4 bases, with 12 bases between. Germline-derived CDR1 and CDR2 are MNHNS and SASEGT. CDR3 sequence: CASSLRDFYEQYF. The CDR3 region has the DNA TGTGCCAGCAGTCTCCGGGACTTTTACGAGCAGTACTTC.

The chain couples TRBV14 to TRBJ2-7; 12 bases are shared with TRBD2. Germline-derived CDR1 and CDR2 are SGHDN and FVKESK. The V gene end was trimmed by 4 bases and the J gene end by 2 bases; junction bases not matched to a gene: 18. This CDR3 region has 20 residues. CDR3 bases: TGTGCCAGCAGCCCCCAGAGGGCTAGCGGGAGGGCCGAAATCACCTACGAGCAGTACTTC. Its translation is CASSPQRASGRAEITYEQYF.

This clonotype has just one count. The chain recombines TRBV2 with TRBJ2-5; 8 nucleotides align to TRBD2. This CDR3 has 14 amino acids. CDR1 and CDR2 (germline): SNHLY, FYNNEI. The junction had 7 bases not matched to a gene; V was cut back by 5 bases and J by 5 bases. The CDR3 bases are TGTGCCAGCAGTTCGACTAGCGTCAGGGAGACCCAGTACTTC. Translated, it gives CASSSTSVRETQYF.

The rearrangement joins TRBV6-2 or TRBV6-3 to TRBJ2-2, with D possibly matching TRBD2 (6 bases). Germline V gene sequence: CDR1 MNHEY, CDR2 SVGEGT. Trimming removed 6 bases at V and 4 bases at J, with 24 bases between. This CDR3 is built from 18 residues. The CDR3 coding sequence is TGTGCCAGCAGCCATATTTTTATCTCGCGGGACTCCACCGGGGAGCTGTTTTTT. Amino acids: CASSHIFISRDSTGELFF.

This CDR3 reads CASSLVGHFHGYTF. CDR3 coding DNA: TGCGCCAGCAGCTTGGTGGGACACTTCCATGGCTACACCTTC. The chain carries TRBV5-1 and TRBJ1-2, with a tentative D call TRBD1 (6 bases). This CDR3 is 14 amino acids long. From germline, CDR1 is SGHRS and CDR2 YFSETQ. V was clipped by 0 bases and J by 6 bases, with 12 bases between them.

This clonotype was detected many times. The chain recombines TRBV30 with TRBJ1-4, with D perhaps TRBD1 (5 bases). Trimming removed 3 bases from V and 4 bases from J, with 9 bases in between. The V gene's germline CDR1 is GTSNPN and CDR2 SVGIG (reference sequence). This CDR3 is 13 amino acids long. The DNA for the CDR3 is TGTGCCTGGAGGAGGGGATTTAATGAAAAACTGTTTTTT. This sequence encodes CAWRRGFNEKLFF.

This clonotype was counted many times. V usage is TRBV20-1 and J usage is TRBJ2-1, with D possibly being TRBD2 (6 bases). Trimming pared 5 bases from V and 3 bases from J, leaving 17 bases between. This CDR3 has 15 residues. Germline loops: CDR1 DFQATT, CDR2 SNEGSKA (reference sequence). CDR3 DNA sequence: TGCAGTGCTTTCCGGGACTCGACCCTCTACAATGAGCAGTTCTTC. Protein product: CSAFRDSTLYNEQFF.

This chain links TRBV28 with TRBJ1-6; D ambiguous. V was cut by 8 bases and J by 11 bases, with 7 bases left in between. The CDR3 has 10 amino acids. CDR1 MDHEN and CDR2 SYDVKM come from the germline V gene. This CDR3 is CASGSPPLHF. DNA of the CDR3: TGTGCCAGCGGGTCCCCACCCCTCCACTTT.

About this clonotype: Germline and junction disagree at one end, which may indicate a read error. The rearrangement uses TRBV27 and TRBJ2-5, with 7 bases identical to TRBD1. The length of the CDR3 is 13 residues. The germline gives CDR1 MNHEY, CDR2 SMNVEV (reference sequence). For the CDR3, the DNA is TGTGCCAGCAGCCGCACAGGGGAAGAGACCCAGCACTTC. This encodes CASSRTGEETQHF.

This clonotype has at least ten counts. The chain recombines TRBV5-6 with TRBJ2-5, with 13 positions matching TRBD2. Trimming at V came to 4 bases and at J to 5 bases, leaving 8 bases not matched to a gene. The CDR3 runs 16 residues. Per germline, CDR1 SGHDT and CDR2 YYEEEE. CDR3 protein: CASSLGLAGSRETQYF. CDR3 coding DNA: TGTGCCAGCAGCCTGGGACTAGCGGGGTCACGTGAGACCCAGTACTTC.

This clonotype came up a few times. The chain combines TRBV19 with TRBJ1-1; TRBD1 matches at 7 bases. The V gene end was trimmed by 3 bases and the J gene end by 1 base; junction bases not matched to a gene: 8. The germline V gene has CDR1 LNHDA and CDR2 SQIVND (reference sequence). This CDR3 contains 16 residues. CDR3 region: CASSISAWTGNTEAFF. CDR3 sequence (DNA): TGTGCCAGTAGTATCTCAGCCTGGACAGGGAACACTGAAGCTTTCTTT.

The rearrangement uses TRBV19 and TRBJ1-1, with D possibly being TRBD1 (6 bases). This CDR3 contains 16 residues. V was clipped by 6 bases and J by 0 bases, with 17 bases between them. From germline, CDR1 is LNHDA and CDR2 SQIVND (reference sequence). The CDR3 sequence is CASSLQGRLMNTEAFF. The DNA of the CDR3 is TGTGCCAGTAGCCTACAGGGCCGCCTAATGAACACTGAAGCTTTCTTT.

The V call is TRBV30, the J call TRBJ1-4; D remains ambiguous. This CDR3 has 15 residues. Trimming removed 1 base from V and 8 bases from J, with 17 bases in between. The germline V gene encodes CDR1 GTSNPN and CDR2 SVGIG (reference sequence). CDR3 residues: CAWSDYSGKEEKLFF. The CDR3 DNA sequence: TGTGCCTGGAGTGACTATTCGGGGAAGGAGGAAAAACTGTTTTTT.

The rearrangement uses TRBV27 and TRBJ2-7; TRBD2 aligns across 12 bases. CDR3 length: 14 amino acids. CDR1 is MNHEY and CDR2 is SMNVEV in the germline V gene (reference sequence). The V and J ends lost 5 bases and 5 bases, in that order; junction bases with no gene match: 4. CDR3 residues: CASSPRLAGDEQYF. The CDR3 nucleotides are TGTGCCAGCAGTCCACGACTAGCGGGGGACGAGCAGTACTTC.

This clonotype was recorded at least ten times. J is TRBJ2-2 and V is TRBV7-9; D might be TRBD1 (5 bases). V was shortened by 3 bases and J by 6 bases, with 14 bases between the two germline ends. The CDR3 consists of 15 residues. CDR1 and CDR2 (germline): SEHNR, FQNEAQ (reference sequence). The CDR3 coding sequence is TGTGCCAGCAGCTTCTGGGGCGCAGAACCCGGGGAGCTGTTTTTT. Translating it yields CASSFWGAEPGELFF.

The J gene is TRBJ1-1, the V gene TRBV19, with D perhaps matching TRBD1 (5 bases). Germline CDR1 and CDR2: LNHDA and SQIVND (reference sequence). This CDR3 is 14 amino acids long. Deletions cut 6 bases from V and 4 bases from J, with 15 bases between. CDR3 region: CASSRRTLSTEAFF. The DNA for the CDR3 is TGTGCCAGTAGCAGGCGGACACTGAGCACTGAAGCTTTCTTT.

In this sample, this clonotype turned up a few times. This CDR3 is CASSLVGISYNEQFF. CDR3 DNA sequence: TGTGCCAGCAGCTTGGTGGGGATCTCCTACAATGAGCAGTTCTTC. The chain couples TRBV5-6 to TRBJ2-1; D call uncertain. V shed 0 bases and J shed 0 bases, with 7 bases lying between them. CDR1 is SGHDT and CDR2 is YYEEEE in the germline V gene. The CDR3 extends over 15 amino acids.

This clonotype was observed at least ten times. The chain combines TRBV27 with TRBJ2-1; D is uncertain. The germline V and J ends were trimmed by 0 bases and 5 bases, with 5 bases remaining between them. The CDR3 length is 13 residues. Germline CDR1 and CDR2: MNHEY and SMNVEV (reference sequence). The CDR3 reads CASSLSLNNEQFF. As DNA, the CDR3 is TGTGCCAGCAGTTTATCCCTGAACAATGAGCAGTTCTTC.

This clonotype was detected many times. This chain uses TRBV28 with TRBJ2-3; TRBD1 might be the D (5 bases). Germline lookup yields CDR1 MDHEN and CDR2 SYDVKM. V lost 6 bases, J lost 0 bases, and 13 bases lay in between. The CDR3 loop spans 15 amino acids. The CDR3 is CASSLSGASTDTQYF. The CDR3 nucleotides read TGTGCCAGCAGCCTCTCTGGGGCCAGCACAGATACGCAGTATTTT.

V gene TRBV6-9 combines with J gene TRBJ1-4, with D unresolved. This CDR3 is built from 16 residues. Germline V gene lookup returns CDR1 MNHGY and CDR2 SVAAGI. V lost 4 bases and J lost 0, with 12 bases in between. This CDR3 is CASSLLDPTTNEKLFF. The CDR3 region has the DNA TGTGCCAGCAGTTTGTTGGACCCTACAACTAATGAAAAACTGTTTTTT.